This T cell receptor beta chain was documented in a study of T cell repertoires in cytomegalovirus infection. Background on the study: Public TCR beta signatures provided an indication of both CMV infection and a matching HLA type. Findings and caveats of the study: Dominating the ex vivo response were TCR beta clonotypes that were CMV-specific and HLA-C-restricted. The study identified carriers of CMV plus the relevant HLA from cumulative public TCR beta family frequency.

In its sample, this clonotype was seen a few times. Its matching antigen is unknown. One entry per CDR3 protein, called by TCRdb with MiXCR from the reads. The table has around 740,000 distinct CDR3 sequences, approximately 34% seen once. CDR1 and CDR2 from the germline V gene are MGHRA and YSYEKL. The CDR3 consists of 15 residues. J gave up 7 bases and V 4 bases, and 7 bases lay outside the gene matches. Specimen: PBMCs. The sequence was collected from a human donor in good health (CMV status not recorded). Some clones in this sample may be carry-over from other donors' samples. This chain links TRBV4-1 with TRBJ1-2, with TRBD1 matching 12 bases. The CDR3 loop is CASSLPGQGAIGYTF. For the CDR3, the DNA is TGCGCCAGCAGCCTCCCGGGACAGGGGGCGATTGGCTACACCTTC.